Listed below are T cell receptor beta chains from one sample, sequenced in a study of Ad26.COV2.S vaccination and SARS-CoV-2 variants. The repertoire was sequenced with immunoSEQ multiplex PCR; TCRdb's copy has only in-frame clones and lacks some. The sample shows some 400,000 clones, roughly 90% of them seen only once. The sequencing here drew on peripheral blood, taken in a trial of Ad26.COV2.S vaccine versus placebo. The receptors stem from a person aged 18 to 65 who received the Ad26.COV2.S COVID-19 vaccine or a placebo. Each CDR3 is given with its conserved first and last residue. The order of the fields is J gene, V gene, clone size, D gene, CDR3 DNA, CDR3 protein. D genes are given only for firm matches. Size is stated for part of the rows, as once, few or many counts, or as a class when the clone is expanded.

>TRBJ2-1|TRBV7-9|.|.
TGTGCCAGCAGCTACGGCCCTGGCGGGAAGTCCTACAATGAGCAGTTCTTC
CASSYGPGGKSYNEQFF
>TRBJ1-1|TRBV18|.|.
TGTGCCAGCTCACCACCGGTTGGACAGCTGAACACTGAAGCTTTCTTT
CASSPPVGQLNTEAFF
>TRBJ2-7|TRBV28|.|TRBD2
TGTGCCAGCGTTAGGAGCGGGAGGGTGGGGCAGTACTTC
CASVRSGRVGQYF
>TRBJ2-5|TRBV9|.|TRBD2
TGTGCCAGCAGCGTAGAGGGTAGCGGGATCTCAATCGAGACCCAGTACTTC
CASSVEGSGISIETQYF
>TRBJ1-1|TRBV30|once|TRBD1
TGTGCCTGGACCCAGGACAGGGCGGCCACTGAAGCTTTCTTT
CAWTQDRAATEAFF
>TRBJ2-7|TRBV28|once|.
TGTGCCAGCAGTTATGGGGACATCTACGAGCAGTACTTC
CASSYGDIYEQYF
>TRBJ2-2|TRBV2|.|.
TGTGCCAGCAGTTTTGGCAGGACGGGGAACACCGGGGAGCTGTTTTTT
CASSFGRTGNTGELFF
>TRBJ1-4|TRBV20-1|.|TRBD1
TGCAGTGCTAGTGAAGGGACAGGGTCAAAACTGTTTTTT
CSASEGTGSKLFF
>TRBJ2-2|TRBV2|.|.
TGTGCCAGCCGCAGGTCGACTGTTCGGACCGGGGAGCTGTTTTTT
CASRRSTVRTGELFF
>TRBJ1-3|TRBV11-1|.|.
TGTGCCAGCAGCAAAACTCTACGAGACGCCATATATTTT
CASSKTLRDAIYF
>TRBJ2-4|TRBV7-9|.|.
TGTGCCAGCAGCTTAGAAGGTTTTAGTCGGGACGAGTACTTC
CASSLEGFSRDEYF
>TRBJ1-5|TRBV28|.|TRBD1
TGTGCCAGCAACCTAGACAGGGGTTATCAGCCCCAGCATTTT
CASNLDRGYQPQHF
>TRBJ2-3|TRBV5-4|.|.
TGTGCCAGCAGCCCCGCCACGAGTACTAGCACAGATACGCAGTATTTT
CASSPATSTSTDTQYF
>TRBJ2-2|TRBV19|once|TRBD2
TGTGCCAGTAGGCCCCTGGCGGGAGAGACCGGGGAGCTGTTTTTT
CASRPLAGETGELFF
>TRBJ2-2|TRBV19|.|TRBD1
TGTGCCAGTAGTATCAAGGGGGCGATGGACACCGGGGAGCTGTTTTTT
CASSIKGAMDTGELFF
>TRBJ1-5|TRBV28|.|TRBD1
TGTGCCAGCAGTTACAGGGGGCTTCAGCCCCAGCATTTT
CASSYRGLQPQHF
>TRBJ1-3|TRBV12-3/TRBV12-4|.|.
TGTGCCAGCAGTTCAAAGGCCATATATTTT
CASSSKAIYF
>TRBJ2-1|TRBV27|.|TRBD2
TGTGCCAGCAGTTTCGGGCTAGCGGGAGAGGGAGAGCAGTTCTTC
CASSFGLAGEGEQFF
>TRBJ2-7|TRBV11-2|.|TRBD1
TGTGCCAGCAGCGTTAACAGGGGTTACATGTACGAGCAGTACTTC
CASSVNRGYMYEQYF
>TRBJ2-7|TRBV28|once|.
TGTGCCAGCAGTTTACCCCTTTTCCGAACGGACTACGAGCAGTACTTC
CASSLPLFRTDYEQYF
>TRBJ2-7|TRBV29-1|.|.
TGCAGCGCCCTCACGGGGTCCTACGAGCAGTACTTC
CSALTGSYEQYF
>TRBJ1-2|TRBV6-2/TRBV6-3|.|TRBD1
TGTGCCAGCAGTTACGACAGGGTTAATGGCTACACCTTC
CASSYDRVNGYTF